This TCR beta chain was identified in a study of cytomegalovirus exposure and HLA in healthy donors. V shed 6 bases, J shed 4 bases, and the junction held 10 bases outside the gene matches. Germline V lookup: CDR1 SQVTM, CDR2 ANQGSEA. CDR3 size: 15 residues. PCR was performed using 60 Vbeta and 13 Jbeta primers. Method: immunoSEQ multiplex PCR; TCRdb's copy keeps in-frame clones and lacks some. This sample carries 100,000 or so clones, 70% to 75% of them seen once, and the ten largest clones take around 1.3%. General observations from the study: Despite most TCR sequences being rare, some public TCRs occurred in many donors. There were several of the most significant clusters that appeared linked to common viral pathogens in a later analysis. Among TCR beta chains, those listed as cytomegalovirus-associated numbered about 150. Accurate predictions that matched the HLA-A and HLA-B alleles of most subjects were reportedly made from TCR beta sequences.

About this clone itself: Its antigen is not known.

The rearrangement joins TRBV29-1 to TRBJ2-2; TRBD2 agrees at 8 bases. The TCR was taken from a man aged 35 to 55 in good health and CMV-seronegative. Input material: PBMCs. Here the CDR3 DNA reads TGCAGCGTGAAACCGGGGGGGGGAAGCACCGGGGAGCTGTTTTTT. It specifies CSVKPGGGSTGELFF.